The 3 T cell receptor beta chains given below trace back to one sample, sequenced in a study of blood T cell repertoires in COVID-19. Clones were read by immunoSEQ multiplex PCR, and TCRdb kept only the in-frame ones, dropping some. The data contain a few hundred thousand clones, roughly 82% of them singletons. Sequenced: peripheral blood. The receptors come from a woman aged 45-65 years with acute or convalescent COVID-19.

The V gene is TRBV11-2, the J gene TRBJ2-7; no definite D call. V lost 0 bases, J lost 0 bases, and 12 bases lay in between. Germline CDR1 SGHAT, CDR2 FQNNGV. The CDR3 length is 16 residues. CDR3 sequence reads: CASSLERSATSYEQYF. As DNA, the CDR3 is TGTGCCAGCAGCTTAGAAAGAAGCGCGACCTCCTACGAGCAGTACTTC.

The chain carries TRBV28 and TRBJ2-7; 7 bases match TRBD2. The CDR3 has 16 amino acids. J lost 6 bases, V lost 2 bases, and 13 bases had no gene match. Germline-derived CDR1 and CDR2 are MDHEN and SYDVKM. The CDR3: CASSLHYLRLAGEQYF. The CDR3, as DNA: TGTGCCAGCAGTTTACATTACTTAAGACTAGCCGGCGAGCAGTACTTC.

The chain combines TRBV28 with TRBJ1-2, with D tentatively TRBD1 (5 bases). The CDR3 spans 14 residues. Germline V gene sequence: CDR1 MDHEN, CDR2 SYDVKM. Between the trimmed V and J ends, which lost 3 bases and 2 bases, there was a span of 10 bases. In DNA, the CDR3 is TGTGCCAGCAGTTTCCTACAGGAAAACTATGGCTACACCTTC. Protein product: CASSFLQENYGYTF.